These 10 T cell receptor beta chains originate from one sample sequenced in a study of blood T cell repertoires in COVID-19. Some clones are missing from TCRdb's copy, which holds only in-frame ones; the method was immunoSEQ multiplex PCR. Among about 90,000 clones listed, 89% were seen once. Sequencing was carried out using peripheral blood. These receptors originate from a woman between 70 and 85 years old with acute or convalescent COVID-19.

V usage is TRBV2 and J usage is TRBJ2-3; D is uncertain. The V end lost 4 bases, the J end lost 0 bases, and 11 bases lay between the germline ends. The length of the CDR3 is 15 residues. Germline-derived CDR1 and CDR2 are SNHLY and FYNNEI. The CDR3 here is CASSAESVSTDTQYF. The CDR3 bases are TGTGCCAGCAGTGCGGAGTCTGTGAGCACAGATACGCAGTATTTT. The whole variable domain, remainder taken from reference TRBV2 and TRBJ2-3, is EPEVTQTPSHQVTQMGQEVILRCVPISNHLYFYWYRQILGQKVEFLVSFYNNEISEKSEIFDDQFSVERPDGSNFTLKIRSTKLEDSAMYFCASSAESVSTDTQYFGPGTRLTVL.

The chain is built from TRBV3-1 (or the pseudogene TRBV3-2) and TRBJ2-1; 10 bases align to TRBD2. Germline V gives CDR1 LGHDT, CDR2 YNNKEL (reference sequence). Trimming cost V 5 bases and J 4 bases; bases outside gene matches: 5. The CDR3 runs to 15 residues. The CDR3 nucleotides are TGTGCCAGCAGCGAACTAGCGGGACAATACAATGAGCAGTTCTTC. It yields the protein CASSELAGQYNEQFF.

J is TRBJ2-7 and V is TRBV5-8, with D tentatively TRBD1 (6 bases). Germline CDR1 is SGHTS and CDR2 is YDEGEE. This CDR3 comprises 14 residues. V lost 4 bases, J lost 0 bases, and 11 bases lay in between. In DNA, the CDR3 is TGTGCCAGCAGCGGACCAGGGGACTCCTACGAGCAGTACTTC. Residues: CASSGPGDSYEQYF.

This clone was seen a few times. The chain has TRBV28 and TRBJ1-6, with 8 bases matching TRBD1. V shed 5 bases and J 7 bases; nucleotides not matched to a gene: 10. The CDR3 is 16 amino acids. CDR1 and CDR2 from the germline V gene are MDHEN and SYDVKM. The CDR3 loop is CASSAYSGGANSPLHF. The CDR3 coding sequence is TGTGCCAGCAGTGCATACTCAGGGGGCGCGAATTCACCCCTCCACTTT. The variable domain in full, with the rest retrieved from reference TRBV28 and TRBJ1-6, is DVKVTQSSRYLVKRTGEKVFLECVQDMDHENMFWYRQDPGLGLRLIYFSYDVKMKEKGDIPEGYSVSREKKERFSLILESASTNQTSMYLCASSAYSGGANSPLHFGNGTRLTVT.

This chain connects TRBV5-1 to TRBJ2-5; TRBD1 might be the D (6 bases). Between the trimmed V and J ends, which lost 4 bases and 1 base, there was a span of 20 bases. The germline CDR1 and CDR2 sequences are SGHRS and YFSETQ. The CDR3 consists of 17 residues. The CDR3 reads CASSPESWGPSQETQYF. The CDR3 nucleotides read TGCGCCAGCAGCCCAGAAAGTTGGGGGCCGAGCCAAGAGACCCAGTACTTC. The entire variable domain, with the rest obtained from reference TRBV5-1 and TRBJ2-5, is as follows: KAGVTQTPRYLIKTRGQQVTLSCSPISGHRSVSWYQQTPGQGLQFLFEYFSETQRNKGNFPGRFSGRQFSNSRSEMNVSTLELGDSALYLCASSPESWGPSQETQYFGPGTRLLVL.

This chain uses TRBV6-4 with TRBJ1-1; D not certain. This CDR3 contains 13 residues. Trimming took off 4 bases at V and 3 bases at J, with 9 bases between the two ends. Germline lookup yields CDR1 MRHNA and CDR2 SNTAGT. CDR3 coding DNA: TGTGCCAGCAGTGCGGAGAGTTACACTGAAGCTTTCTTT. It codes for CASSAESYTEAFF.

CDR3 DNA: TGTGCCAGTAGTATTGGGAGTTTCCAGCCCCAGCATTTT. It codes for CASSIGSFQPQHF. The J gene is TRBJ1-5, the V gene TRBV19; D remains unclear. V was shortened by 3 bases and J by 7 bases, with 10 bases between the two germline ends. From germline, CDR1 is LNHDA and CDR2 SQIVND (reference sequence). This CDR3 spans 13 amino acids.

The J gene is TRBJ2-1, the V gene TRBV5-1; 7 bases are shared with TRBD2. Germline CDR1 and CDR2: SGHRS and YFSETQ. The CDR3 spans 16 residues. V shed 4 bases, J shed 5 bases, and the junction held 12 bases outside the gene matches. Here the CDR3 reads CASSPLTGGWDNEQFF. The CDR3 bases are TGCGCCAGCAGCCCCTTAACGGGGGGATGGGACAATGAGCAGTTCTTC.

The rearrangement uses TRBV10-1 and TRBJ1-2, with 11 nucleotides matching TRBD1. Per the germline V gene, CDR1 is WNHNN and CDR2 is SYGVQD (reference sequence). V was clipped by 5 bases and J by 6 bases; unmatched bases: 5. The CDR3 loop spans 14 amino acids. DNA of the CDR3: TGCGCCAGCAGTTCGGGACAGGGGGTAGATGGCTACACCTTC. Translating it yields CASSSGQGVDGYTF.

The V call is TRBV5-1, the J call TRBJ1-1, with 7 bases fitting TRBD1. Unmatched junction bases numbered 7, after V lost 4 bases and J lost 4 bases. The germline gives CDR1 SGHRS, CDR2 YFSETQ. CDR3 length: 14 residues. Here the CDR3 reads CASSRGQEGTEAFF. CDR3 coding DNA: TGCGCCAGCAGCAGAGGACAGGAGGGCACTGAAGCTTTCTTT. Supplemented by reference TRBV5-1 and TRBJ1-1, the full variable domain reads KAGVTQTPRYLIKTRGQQVTLSCSPISGHRSVSWYQQTPGQGLQFLFEYFSETQRNKGNFPGRFSGRQFSNSRSEMNVSTLELGDSALYLCASSRGQEGTEAFFGQGTRLTVV.